The text below deals with one T cell receptor beta chain. This sample is part of a study of blood T cells in healthy people across ages. A second PCR of roughly 7 to 11 cycles used a sample-barcoded 5' primer and a J-beta primer mix. TCRdb reprocessed the 5' RACE reads with MiXCR, giving one entry per CDR3 protein. The sample contains 700,000 to 1,000,000 distinct CDR3 sequences, around 45% of which appear only once. V trimming: 2 bases; J trimming: 2 bases; junction bases outside the gene matches: 6. Germline loops: CDR1 MNHEY, CDR2 SVGEGT. This CDR3 region has 15 residues. The sample consisted of blood. V usage is TRBV6-2 or TRBV6-3 and J usage is TRBJ2-7, with TRBD1 matching 7 bases. The receptor was isolated from a man between 60 and 75 years old in good health. CDR3: CASSYRQGRTYEQYF. The CDR3 DNA reads TGTGCCAGCAGTTACCGACAGGGCAGAACCTACGAGCAGTACTTC.